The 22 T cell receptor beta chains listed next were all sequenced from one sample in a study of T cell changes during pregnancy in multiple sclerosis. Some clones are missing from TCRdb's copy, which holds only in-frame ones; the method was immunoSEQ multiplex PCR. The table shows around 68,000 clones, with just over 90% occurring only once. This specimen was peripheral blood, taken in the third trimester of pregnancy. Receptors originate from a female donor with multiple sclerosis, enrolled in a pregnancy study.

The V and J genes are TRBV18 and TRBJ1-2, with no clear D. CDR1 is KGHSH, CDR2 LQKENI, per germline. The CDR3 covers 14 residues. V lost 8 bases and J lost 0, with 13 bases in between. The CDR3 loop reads CASQPTATNYGYTF. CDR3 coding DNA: TGTGCCAGCCAACCTACAGCTACTAACTATGGCTACACCTTC.

The CDR3 DNA reads TGTGCCTGGGAGGGCAATGGCTACACCTTC. The encoded protein is CAWEGNGYTF. This sequence joins TRBV30 and TRBJ1-2, with unresolved D. Trimming removed 5 bases from V and 6 bases from J, with 7 bases in between. Per the germline V gene, CDR1 is GTSNPN and CDR2 is SVGIG (reference sequence). CDR3 length equals 10 residues.

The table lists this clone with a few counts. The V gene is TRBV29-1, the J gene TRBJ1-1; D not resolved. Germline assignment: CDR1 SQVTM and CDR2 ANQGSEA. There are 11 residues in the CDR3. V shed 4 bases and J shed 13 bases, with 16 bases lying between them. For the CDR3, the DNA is TGCAGCGTTGTGTCCGGACTCAAGTTTTTCTTT. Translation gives CSVVSGLKFFF.

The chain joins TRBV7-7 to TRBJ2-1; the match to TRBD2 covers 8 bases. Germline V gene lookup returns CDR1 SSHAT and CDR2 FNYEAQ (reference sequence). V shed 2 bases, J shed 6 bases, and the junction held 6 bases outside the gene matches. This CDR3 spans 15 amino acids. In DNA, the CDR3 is TGTGCCAGCAGCTTATCGGGGGGGGCCGGCAATGAGCAGTTCTTC. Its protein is CASSLSGGAGNEQFF.

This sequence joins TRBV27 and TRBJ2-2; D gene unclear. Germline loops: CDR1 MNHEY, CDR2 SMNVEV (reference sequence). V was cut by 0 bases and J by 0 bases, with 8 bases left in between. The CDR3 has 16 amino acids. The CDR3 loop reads CASSLSAGSNTGELFF. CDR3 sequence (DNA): TGTGCCAGCAGTTTATCGGCAGGATCGAACACCGGGGAGCTGTTTTTT.

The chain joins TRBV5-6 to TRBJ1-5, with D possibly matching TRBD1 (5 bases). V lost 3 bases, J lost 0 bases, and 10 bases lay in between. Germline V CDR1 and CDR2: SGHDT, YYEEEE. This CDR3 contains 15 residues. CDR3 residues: CASSSQVYSNQPQHF. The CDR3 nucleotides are TGTGCCAGCAGCTCACAGGTTTATAGCAATCAGCCCCAGCATTTT.

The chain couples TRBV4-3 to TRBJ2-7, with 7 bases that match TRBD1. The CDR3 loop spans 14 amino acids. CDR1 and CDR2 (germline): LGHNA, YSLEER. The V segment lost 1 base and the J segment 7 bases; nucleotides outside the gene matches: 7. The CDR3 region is CASSQGPDRVEQYF. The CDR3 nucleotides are TGCGCCAGCAGCCAAGGACCCGACAGGGTAGAGCAGTACTTC.

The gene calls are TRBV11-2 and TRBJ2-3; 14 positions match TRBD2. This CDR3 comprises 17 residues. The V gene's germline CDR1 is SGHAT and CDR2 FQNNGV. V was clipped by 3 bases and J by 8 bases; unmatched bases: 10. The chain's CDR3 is CASSLGRGTSGSGTQYF. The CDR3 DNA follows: TGTGCCAGCAGCTTGGGACGCGGGACTAGCGGGAGCGGTACGCAGTATTTT.

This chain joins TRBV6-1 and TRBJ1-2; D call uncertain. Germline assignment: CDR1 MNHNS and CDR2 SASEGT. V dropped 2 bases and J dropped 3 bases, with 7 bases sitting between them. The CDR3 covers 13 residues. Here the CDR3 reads CASSEPMDYGYTF. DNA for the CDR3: TGTGCCAGCAGTGAACCTATGGACTATGGCTACACCTTC.

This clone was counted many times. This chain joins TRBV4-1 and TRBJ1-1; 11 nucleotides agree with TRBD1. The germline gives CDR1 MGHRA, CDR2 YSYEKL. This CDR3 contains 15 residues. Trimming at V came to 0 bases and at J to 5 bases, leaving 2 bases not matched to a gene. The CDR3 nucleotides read TGCGCCAGCAGCCAAGAGGGGACAGGGGGGACTGAAGCTTTCTTT. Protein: CASSQEGTGGTEAFF.

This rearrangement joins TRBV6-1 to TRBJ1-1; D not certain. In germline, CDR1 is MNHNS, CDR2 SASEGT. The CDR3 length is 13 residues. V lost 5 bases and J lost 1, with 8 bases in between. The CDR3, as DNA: TGTGCCAGCAGTTCACAGAAGAACACTGAAGCTTTCTTT. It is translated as CASSSQKNTEAFF.

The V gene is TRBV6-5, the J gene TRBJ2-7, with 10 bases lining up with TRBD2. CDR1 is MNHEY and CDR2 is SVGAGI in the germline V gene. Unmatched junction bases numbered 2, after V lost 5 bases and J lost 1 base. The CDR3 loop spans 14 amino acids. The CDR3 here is CASSIAGGSYEQYF. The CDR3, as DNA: TGTGCCAGCAGTATAGCGGGAGGTTCCTACGAGCAGTACTTC.

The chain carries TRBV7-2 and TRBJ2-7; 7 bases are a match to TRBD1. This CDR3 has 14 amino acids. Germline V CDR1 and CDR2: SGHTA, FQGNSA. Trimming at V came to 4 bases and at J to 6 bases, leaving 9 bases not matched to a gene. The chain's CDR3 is CASSSFQGVPEQYF. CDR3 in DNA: TGTGCCAGCAGCTCCTTTCAGGGGGTGCCCGAGCAGTACTTC.

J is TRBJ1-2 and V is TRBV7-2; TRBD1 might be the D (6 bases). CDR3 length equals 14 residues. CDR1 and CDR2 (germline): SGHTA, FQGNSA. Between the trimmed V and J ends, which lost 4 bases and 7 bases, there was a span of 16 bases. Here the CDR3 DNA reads TGTGCCAGCAGCTCACATCAGGGGCTGGGTGGCTACACCTTC. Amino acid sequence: CASSSHQGLGGYTF.

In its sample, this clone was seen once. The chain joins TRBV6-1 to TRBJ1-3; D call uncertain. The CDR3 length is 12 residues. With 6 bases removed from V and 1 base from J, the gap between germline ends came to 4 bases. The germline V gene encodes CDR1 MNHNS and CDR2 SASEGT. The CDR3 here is CASRYSGNTIYF. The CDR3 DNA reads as TGTGCCAGCAGATATTCTGGAAACACCATATATTTT.

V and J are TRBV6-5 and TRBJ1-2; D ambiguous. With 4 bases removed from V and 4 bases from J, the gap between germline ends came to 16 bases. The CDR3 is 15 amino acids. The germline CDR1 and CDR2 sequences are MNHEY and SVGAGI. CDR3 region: CASSLFREHSYGYTF. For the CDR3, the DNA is TGTGCCAGCAGTTTGTTTAGGGAGCATAGCTATGGCTACACCTTC.

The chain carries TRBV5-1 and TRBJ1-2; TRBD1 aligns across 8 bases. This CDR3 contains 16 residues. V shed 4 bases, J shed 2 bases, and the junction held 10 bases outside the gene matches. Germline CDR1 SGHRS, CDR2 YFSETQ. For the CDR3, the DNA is TGCGCCAGCAGCCAGGTAGACGGACAGGGAAACTATGGCTACACCTTC. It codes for CASSQVDGQGNYGYTF.

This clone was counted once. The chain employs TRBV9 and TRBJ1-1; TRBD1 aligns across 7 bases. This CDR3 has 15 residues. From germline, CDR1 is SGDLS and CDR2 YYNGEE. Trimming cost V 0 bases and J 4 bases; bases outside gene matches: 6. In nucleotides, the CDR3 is TGTGCCAGCAGCGTAGAGGGGGGACAGAGCACTGAAGCTTTCTTT. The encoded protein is CASSVEGGQSTEAFF. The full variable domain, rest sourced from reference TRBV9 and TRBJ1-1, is DSGVTQTPKHLITATGQRVTLRCSPRSGDLSVYWYQQSLDQGLQFLIQYYNGEERAKGNILERFSAQQFPDLHSELNLSSLELGDSALYFCASSVEGGQSTEAFFGQGTRLTVV.

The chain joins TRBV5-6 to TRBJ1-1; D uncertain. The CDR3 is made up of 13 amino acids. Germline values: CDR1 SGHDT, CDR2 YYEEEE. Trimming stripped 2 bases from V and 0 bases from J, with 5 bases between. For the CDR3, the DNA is TGTGCCAGCAGCTTCGGGTTGAACACTGAAGCTTTCTTT. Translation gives CASSFGLNTEAFF.

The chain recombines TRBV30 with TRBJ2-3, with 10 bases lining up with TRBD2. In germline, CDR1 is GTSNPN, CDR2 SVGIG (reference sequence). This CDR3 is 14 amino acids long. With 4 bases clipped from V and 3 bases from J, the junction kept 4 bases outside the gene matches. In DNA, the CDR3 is TGTGCCTGGAATCTAGCGGGGGCTACAGATACGCAGTATTTT. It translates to CAWNLAGATDTQYF.

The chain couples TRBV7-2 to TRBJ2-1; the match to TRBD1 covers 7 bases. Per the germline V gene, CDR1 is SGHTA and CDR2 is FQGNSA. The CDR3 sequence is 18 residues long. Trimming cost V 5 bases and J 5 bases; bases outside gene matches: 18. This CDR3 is CASSTPYSGTALHNEQFF. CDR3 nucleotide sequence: TGTGCCAGCAGCACTCCCTACTCCGGGACAGCTCTTCACAATGAGCAGTTCTTC. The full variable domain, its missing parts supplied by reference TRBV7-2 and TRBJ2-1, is GAGVSQSPSNKVTEKGKDVELRCDPISGHTALYWYRQSLGQGLEFLIYFQGNSAPDKSGLPSDRFSAERTGGSVSTLTIQRTQQEDSAVYLCASSTPYSGTALHNEQFFGPGTRLTVL.

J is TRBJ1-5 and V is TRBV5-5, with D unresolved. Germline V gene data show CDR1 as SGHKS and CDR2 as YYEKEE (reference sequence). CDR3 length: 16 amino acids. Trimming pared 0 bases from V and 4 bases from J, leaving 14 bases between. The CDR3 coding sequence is TGTGCCAGCAGCTTGGATTCCGGTGTCAAGAATCAGCCCCAGCATTTT. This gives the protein CASSLDSGVKNQPQHF.